This T cell receptor (beta chain) was sequenced in a study of early T cells in non-severe SARS-CoV-2 infection (dated by TCRdb to 2020 to 2023). Some background on the complete study: Because TCR sequencing was done on bulk RNA from unsorted whole blood, the alpha and beta chains could not be paired. Summary of the overall study and its limitations: Matching against VDJdb was skewed toward anti-spike CD8 responses, likely underestimated virus-specific expansions, and missed private and CD4 specificities.

The study was a case-control design nested within a healthcare worker cohort in London, UK, with weekly nasopharyngeal swab PCR tests and blood sampling. Healthcare workers were recruited between 23 and 31 March 2020, during the week of the UK lockdown, and were followed weekly for up to about 15 weeks. The library was made by 5' RACE. Sequencing took place on a NextSeq 500. To correct for sequencing error and PCR bias, the TCR library protocol tagged individual cDNA molecules with unique molecular identifiers. Both TCR alpha and beta chains were sequenced, and tight co-correlation was observed between alpha and beta sequence abundances in each sample. Per the original workflow: Decombinator V4 was used to annotate the V gene, J gene and CDR3 of the TCR sequences. Expanded TCRs were defined as changing significantly between any two time points under a Poisson model with p below 0.0001. TCR abundances were normalised to the total number of TCRs sequenced per sample and expressed as counts per million. MAIT TCRs were defined by TRAV1-2 paired with TRAJ12, TRAJ20 or TRAJ33, and iNKT TCRs by TRAV10 paired with TRAJ18. A search of VDJdb, accessed on 1 November 2021, was run for TCRs annotated to CMV, EBV and SARS-CoV-2, with TCRs annotated for multiple antigens excluded. TCRdb took the public reads, trimmed them with fastp at Q25, ran MiXCR for clone calling and kept in-frame beta chains. Identical CDR3 protein sequences are pooled into one entry, listed with their most common genes and DNA. TCRdb, not the authors, supplied the V and J calls. Present in this sample are tens of thousands of distinct CDR3 sequences, around 13% of which were seen just once. The top ten clones comprise roughly 4.2% of the sample.

The CDR3 goes from the cysteine to the phenylalanine over 13 residues. The entry retains the CDR3 DNA only, 39 bases that are in frame from base 1. V is reduced by 7 bases and J by 5 bases, leaving a spacing of 14 bases between them. In regard to this clonotype: The target of this receptor is not known. Base-call qualities are not available, and no considerably larger clone is one nucleotide away.

This clonotype was obtained from an adult who was a healthcare worker with PCR-confirmed SARS-CoV-2 infection or an uninfected control (not recorded which). This chain is built from TRBV12-3 or TRBV12-4 and TRBJ1-2; the D gene identity is not certain. The sequenced material came from whole blood. The CDR3 has the sequence CASTTNGIYGYTF. The bases read TGTGCCAGCACGACGAACGGTATTTATGGCTACACCTTC.